Described below is a single TCR beta chain sequence and its context. TCRdb used MiXCR to reprocess the 5' RACE reads, holding one entry per CDR3 protein. The sample lists some 50,000 distinct CDR3 sequences, around 4.6% seen once, with 5% to 6.5% in the top ten. This specimen comes from a study of early T cells in non-severe SARS-CoV-2 infection. The CDR3 is made up of 15 amino acids. V lost 5 bases and J 1 base, leaving 14 bases between the germline ends. CDR1 is SNHLY, CDR2 FYNNEI, per germline. This receptor was identified in an adult who was a healthcare worker with PCR-confirmed SARS-CoV-2 infection or an uninfected control (not recorded which). The V gene is TRBV2, the J gene TRBJ1-1, with D uncertain. Sequencing input: whole blood. The CDR3 spells CASSLHNLPNTEAFF. CDR3 coding DNA: TGTGCCAGCAGTCTACACAATCTCCCGAACACTGAAGCTTTCTTT.